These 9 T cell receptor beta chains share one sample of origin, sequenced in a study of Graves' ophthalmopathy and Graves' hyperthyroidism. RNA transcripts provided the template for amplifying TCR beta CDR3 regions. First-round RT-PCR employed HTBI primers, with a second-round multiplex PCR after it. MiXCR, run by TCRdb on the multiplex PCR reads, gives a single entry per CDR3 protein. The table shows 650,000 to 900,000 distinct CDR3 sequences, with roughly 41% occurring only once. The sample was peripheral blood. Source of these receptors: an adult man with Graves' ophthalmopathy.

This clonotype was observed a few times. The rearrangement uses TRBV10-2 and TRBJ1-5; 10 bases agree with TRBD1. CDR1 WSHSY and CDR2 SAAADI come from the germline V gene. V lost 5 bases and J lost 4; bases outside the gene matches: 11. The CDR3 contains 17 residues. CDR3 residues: CASSKTGTGARNQPQHF. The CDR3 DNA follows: TGCGCCAGCAGTAAGACCGGGACAGGGGCCCGAAATCAGCCCCAGCATTTT.

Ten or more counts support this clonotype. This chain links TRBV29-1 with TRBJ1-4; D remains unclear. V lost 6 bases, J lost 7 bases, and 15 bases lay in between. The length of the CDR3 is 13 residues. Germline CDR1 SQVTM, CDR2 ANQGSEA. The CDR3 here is CSVGYGRGEKLFF. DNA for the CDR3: TGCAGCGTCGGATACGGACGGGGTGAAAAACTGTTTTTT.

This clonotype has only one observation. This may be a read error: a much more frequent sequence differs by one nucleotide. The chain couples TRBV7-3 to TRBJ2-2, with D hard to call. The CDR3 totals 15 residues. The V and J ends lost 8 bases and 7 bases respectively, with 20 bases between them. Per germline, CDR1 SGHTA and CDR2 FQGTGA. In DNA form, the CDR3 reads TGTGCCAGCTGTCGGACGGCCCTGTTAGGCGGGGAGCTGTTTTTT. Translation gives CASCRTALLGGELFF.

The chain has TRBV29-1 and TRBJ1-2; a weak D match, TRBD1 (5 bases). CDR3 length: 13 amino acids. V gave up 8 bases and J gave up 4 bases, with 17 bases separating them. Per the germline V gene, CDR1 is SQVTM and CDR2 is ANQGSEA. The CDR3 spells CSLTTDHIYGYTF. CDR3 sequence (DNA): TGCAGCTTGACGACAGATCATATCTATGGCTACACCTTC.

This chain's CDR3 is CASNLDSYGYEQYF. CDR3 DNA sequence: TGTGCCAGCAACCTGGACAGCTATGGCTACGAGCAGTACTTC. This rearrangement joins TRBV5-6 to TRBJ2-7, with D perhaps matching TRBD1 (6 bases). CDR3 length equals 14 residues. Trimming shortened V by 6 bases and J by 3 bases, and 16 bases separated the two germline ends. CDR1 is SGHDT, CDR2 YYEEEE, per germline. Using reference TRBV5-6 and TRBJ2-7 for the parts outside the CDR3, the full variable domain is DAGVTQSPTHLIKTRGQQVTLRCSPKSGHDTVSWYQQALGQGPQFIFQYYEEEERQRGNFPDRFSGHQFPNYSSELNVNALLLGDSALYLCASNLDSYGYEQYFGPGTRLTVT.

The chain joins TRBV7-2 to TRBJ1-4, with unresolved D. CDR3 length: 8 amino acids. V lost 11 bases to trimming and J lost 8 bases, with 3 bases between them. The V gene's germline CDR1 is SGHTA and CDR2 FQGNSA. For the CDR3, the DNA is TGTGCCCGCGAAAAACTGTTTTTT. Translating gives CAREKLFF.

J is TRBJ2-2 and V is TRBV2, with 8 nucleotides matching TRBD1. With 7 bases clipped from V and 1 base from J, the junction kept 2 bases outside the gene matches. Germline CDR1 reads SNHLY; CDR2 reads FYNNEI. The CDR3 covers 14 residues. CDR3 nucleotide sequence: TGTGCCAGCACTGGGACAGGGAACACCGGGGAGCTGTTTTTT. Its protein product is CASTGTGNTGELFF.

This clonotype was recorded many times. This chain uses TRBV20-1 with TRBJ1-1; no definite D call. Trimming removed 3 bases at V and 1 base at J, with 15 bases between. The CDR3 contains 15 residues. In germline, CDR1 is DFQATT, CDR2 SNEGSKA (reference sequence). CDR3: CSASLPGLSNTEAFF. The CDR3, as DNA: TGCAGTGCTAGTCTCCCGGGTCTATCGAACACTGAAGCTTTCTTT.

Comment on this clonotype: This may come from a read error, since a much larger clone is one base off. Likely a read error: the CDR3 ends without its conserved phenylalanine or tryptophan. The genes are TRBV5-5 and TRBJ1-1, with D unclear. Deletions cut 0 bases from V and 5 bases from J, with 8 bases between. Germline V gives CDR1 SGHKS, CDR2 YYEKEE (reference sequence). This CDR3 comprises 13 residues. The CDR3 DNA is TGTGCCAGCAGCTTGGCCAGCGAGACTGAAGCTTTCCTT. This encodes CASSLASETEAFL.